These 2 T cell receptor beta chains originate from one sample sequenced in a study of immune evolution from preneoplasia to lung adenocarcinoma. Profiled with immunoSEQ multiplex PCR; TCRdb holds only in-frame clones, not every one. The sample consists of around 4,100 clones, approximately 80% of them appearing once. Sample: FFPE adjacent normal lung tissue. The receptor set was obtained from a donor older than 65 with lung adenocarcinoma.

This clone showed up just once. This chain joins TRBV28 and TRBJ1-1; TRBD1 matches 7 bases. Unmatched junction bases numbered 10, after V lost 6 bases and J lost 6 bases. The CDR3 loop spans 14 amino acids. CDR1 MDHEN and CDR2 SYDVKM come from the germline V gene. CDR3 sequence reads: CASRDDRVGAEAFF. The CDR3 DNA reads TGTGCCAGCAGGGATGACAGGGTTGGGGCTGAAGCTTTCTTT. The entire variable domain, with the rest obtained from reference TRBV28 and TRBJ1-1, is as follows: DVKVTQSSRYLVKRTGEKVFLECVQDMDHENMFWYRQDPGLGLRLIYFSYDVKMKEKGDIPEGYSVSREKKERFSLILESASTNQTSMYLCASRDDRVGAEAFFGQGTRLTVV.

The chain links TRBV7-9 to TRBJ2-7; D uncertain. Germline V gives CDR1 SEHNR, CDR2 FQNEAQ (reference sequence). Trimming removed 5 bases at V and 3 bases at J, with 5 bases between. The CDR3 consists of 11 residues. The CDR3 is CASSNNYEQYF. CDR3 coding DNA: TGTGCCAGCAGCAACAACTACGAGCAGTACTTC.